The source of this T cell receptor (beta chain) is a study of blood T cell repertoires in COVID-19. Background on the study: The samples span acute and convalescent COVID-19 from the United States, Italy and Spain.

The repertoire was sequenced with immunoSEQ multiplex PCR; TCRdb's copy has only in-frame clones and lacks some. This table holds approximately 150,000 clones, approximately 82% found once. CDR1 is ENHRY and CDR2 is SYGVKD in the germline V gene. The CDR3 is 14 residues long. With 7 bases removed from V and 5 bases from J, the gap between germline ends came to 15 bases. The V gene is TRBV10-3, the J gene TRBJ1-5; TRBD1 might be the D (5 bases). Source material: peripheral blood. The TCR originated in a human donor with acute or convalescent COVID-19. The donor label of this sample is uncertain. CDR3 DNA sequence: TGTGCCATCAAGAGTACAGGTATGGATCAGCCCCAGCATTTT. It specifies CAIKSTGMDQPQHF.